This TCR beta chain was obtained from a study of identical twins (dated by TCRdb to the mid-2010s). Describing the broader study: The study deep-sequenced TCR alpha and beta repertoires from monozygotic twins, unrelated adults of various ages and cord blood to test whether fetal clonotypes persist. Replicate twin experiments were performed at different times using different library preparation protocols to rule out contamination.

Broader findings and caveats from the paper: Abundant cord blood beta clonotypes carried fewer insertions; young adult naive repertoires showed a weaker similar trend, while memory repertoires showed none. Invariant T cells such as MAIT and iNKT could partly confound zero-insertion analyses, although diverse VJ usage argued against such confounding for most clonotypes. Out-of-frame TCR alpha sequences shared between twins showed an excess of low generation-probability sequences compared with coincidental sharing between unrelated individuals. Because the same donors could not be followed over many years, the conclusions depended on cross-sectional statistical analysis. Excess twin sharing in beta out-of-frame sequences was weaker because fewer shared sequences lowered the signal-to-noise ratio. In monozygotic twins, out-of-frame TCR alpha sharing was systematically underestimated by recombination models, although the models agreed with sharing between unrelated individuals.

This clonotype was observed a few times. Its antigen is unknown. No much larger clone is present one base from it, and per-base qualities are unavailable. Libraries were built with 5' RACE. TCRdb names Illumina HiSeq 2000 as the instrument used. A universal primer binding site was added through template switching, and the final cDNA carried a unique molecular identifier so that TCR cDNA molecules could be counted accurately. Specific primers in the conserved constant-segment region were used to synthesize first-strand cDNA for the TCR alpha and beta chains. To control for contamination, each cDNA library was double barcoded with a SMART-Mk sample barcode plus Illumina barcodes. TruSeq adapter sequences, together with Illumina sample barcodes, were added in two successive PCR steps. The Illumina HiSeq platform was used with custom primers to sequence TCR alpha and beta cDNA libraries. Turning to the authors' computational methods: Raw reads were processed with MiGEC to extract unique molecular identifiers, and MiXCR was used to determine CDR3 positions. For each individual, recombination models were inferred using an EM algorithm with the repgenHMM and IGoR tools. Shared clonotypes were analyzed with the tcR package in R, and sharing was normalized by the product of cloneset sizes. To study raw recombination without the effects of thymic and clonal selection, out-of-frame nonproductive sequences were analyzed. The public reads were reanalyzed by TCRdb: fastp trimming at Q25, MiXCR alignment, in-frame beta chains only. CDR3 protein duplicates are merged, each entry listing the most common genes and DNA. TCRdb, rather than the study authors, made the V and J calls. For this sample there are hundreds of thousands of distinct CDR3 sequences; under 8.5% appear just once. The top ten constitute about 1.6% of the sample.

All donors were healthy Caucasians. Three pairs of female monozygotic twins, all aged roughly 18 to 29 years, made up the twin cohort. The RNA used for TCR libraries was isolated from peripheral blood mononuclear cells. Trimming at the junction amounts to 8 bases on V and 6 bases on J, and the germline ends lie 8 bases apart. Taken from cysteine to phenylalanine, the CDR3 has 12 residues. Solely the CDR3 DNA is kept, with 36 bases framed from the first base. CDR1 and CDR2 are drawn from the germline V gene: MDHEN, SYDVKM. These data were also reused for a study on yellow fever vaccine responses in identical twins. According to the second study: According to the authors, in identical twins the way T cells responded to vaccination appeared partly convergent and partly personalized. Focusing on identical twins, the study followed the T cell clones that responded to the vaccine, and did so with precision.

The source of this sequence is a woman younger than 35 in good health. The chain is encoded by TRBV28 joined to TRBJ1-6, with the D gene not confidently named. The sample consisted of PBMCs. At the DNA level, the sequence is TGTGCCAGCGACCTACCTAATTCACCCCTCCACTTT. This codes for CASDLPNSPLHF.